A single sample gave rise to the 22 T cell receptor beta chains below, sequenced in a study of T cells after yellow fever vaccination. TCRdb re-analysed the 5' RACE reads in MiXCR, keeping a single row per CDR3 protein. The table has approximately 340,000 distinct CDR3 sequences, 8% to 10% seen once; the top ten hold about 20%. The material sequenced was PBMCs, taken on the day of the first yellow fever vaccination. All receptors derive from a man aged 18 to 35 who received the YFV17D yellow fever vaccine.

J is TRBJ1-4 and V is TRBV7-9; D might be TRBD1 (6 bases). Trimming stripped 5 bases from V and 0 bases from J, with 13 bases between. This CDR3 is 16 amino acids long. Germline CDR1 SEHNR, CDR2 FQNEAQ (reference sequence). The CDR3 protein is CASSLGQPATNEKLFF. The DNA of the CDR3 is TGTGCCAGCAGCCTCGGACAGCCTGCAACTAATGAAAAACTGTTTTTT.

This clonotype was observed many times. The chain recombines TRBV12-3 or TRBV12-4 with TRBJ2-2, with 7 positions matching TRBD1. CDR3 length: 12 residues. With 6 bases clipped from V and 9 bases from J, the junction kept 4 bases outside the gene matches. The CDR3 protein is CASSSQGRELFF. CDR3 coding DNA: TGTGCCAGCAGCTCACAGGGGAGGGAGCTGTTTTTT.

The chain combines TRBV20-1 with TRBJ2-3; perhaps TRBD2 as D (6 bases). The ends were cut back, 1 base at V and 2 bases at J, with 13 bases in the middle. The CDR3 contains 15 residues. Germline V CDR1 and CDR2: DFQATT, SNEGSKA (reference sequence). This chain's CDR3 is CSARALGGYTDTQYF. The CDR3 bases are TGCAGTGCTAGAGCGCTGGGGGGTTACACAGATACGCAGTATTTT.

This clonotype was counted at least ten times. The chain uses TRBV5-6 and TRBJ2-5; D unclear. This CDR3 is built from 13 residues. The V end lost 2 bases, the J end lost 5 bases, and 10 bases lay between the germline ends. The germline gives CDR1 SGHDT, CDR2 YYEEEE. For the CDR3, the DNA is TGTGCCAGCAGCTTTGAAAGATCGGAGACCCAGTACTTC. It codes for CASSFERSETQYF.

The rearrangement links TRBV2 to TRBJ2-3; D tentatively fits TRBD1 or TRBD2 (6 bases each). V lost 7 bases, J lost 2 bases, and 16 bases lay in between. CDR3 length: 15 amino acids. Germline CDR1 is SNHLY and CDR2 is FYNNEI. The CDR3 region is CASIPGDTYTDTQYF. For the CDR3, the DNA is TGTGCCAGCATCCCGGGGGACACTTACACAGATACGCAGTATTTT.

In this sample, this clonotype turned up a few times. This chain links TRBV5-1 with TRBJ2-7; D is undetermined. The CDR3 spans 13 residues. The V end lost 0 bases, the J end lost 2 bases, and 6 bases lay between the germline ends. Germline values: CDR1 SGHRS, CDR2 YFSETQ. DNA for the CDR3: TGCGCCAGCAGCTTGGCAGTTACCTACGAGCAGTACTTC. This codes for CASSLAVTYEQYF.

A few counts support this clonotype. The chain recombines TRBV6-5 with TRBJ2-5; the D is unclear. Germline assignment: CDR1 MNHEY and CDR2 SVGAGI. The CDR3 runs 14 residues. V was shortened by 2 bases and J by 4 bases, with 11 bases between the two germline ends. This CDR3 is CASSYGLMGETQYF. The DNA for the CDR3 is TGTGCCAGCAGTTACGGTCTTATGGGAGAGACCCAGTACTTC.

This clonotype was detected only a few times. V gene TRBV11-2 combines with J gene TRBJ2-4; perhaps TRBD2 as D (6 bases). CDR1 and CDR2 from the germline V gene are SGHAT and FQNNGV. The V end was cut by 8 bases, the J end by 1 base, with 18 bases between. This CDR3 spans 16 amino acids. CDR3 sequence: CASGLPPRGAKNIQYF. The CDR3 bases are TGTGCCAGCGGACTACCTCCTAGAGGGGCCAAAAACATTCAGTACTTC.

This clonotype was observed at least ten times. The chain is built from TRBV4-3 and TRBJ1-2; D call uncertain. Germline-derived CDR1 and CDR2 are LGHNA and YSLEER. Trimming stripped 4 bases from V and 2 bases from J, with 14 bases between. The CDR3 runs 15 residues. The CDR3 region is CASSPSPYWNYGYTF. The CDR3 DNA is TGCGCCAGCAGCCCATCACCGTATTGGAACTATGGCTACACCTTC.

This clonotype was recorded many times. This chain uses TRBV5-4 with TRBJ1-1; 10 bases map to TRBD1. The germline V gene has CDR1 SGHNT and CDR2 YYREEE (reference sequence). After removal of 2 bases from V and 5 bases from J, the junction contained 6 bases not matched to a gene. CDR3 size: 15 residues. DNA of the CDR3: TGTGCCAGCAGCTTAAGGGACAGGGGCGAGACTGAAGCTTTCTTT. Translated, it gives CASSLRDRGETEAFF.

This clonotype showed up many times. The rearrangement uses TRBV3-1 and TRBJ2-3; D is unresolved. V gave up 0 bases and J gave up 7 bases, with 14 bases separating them. The CDR3 is 15 amino acids. Germline V gene sequence: CDR1 LGHDT, CDR2 YNNKEL (reference sequence). The CDR3 DNA reads TGTGCCAGCAGCCAAGAAAGCCGGAACTGGAATACGCAGTATTTT. Its protein product is CASSQESRNWNTQYF.

This clonotype was seen many times. The genes are TRBV7-2 and TRBJ2-7; D gene unclear. V lost 6 bases and J 0 bases, leaving 9 bases between the germline ends. CDR1 and CDR2 (germline): SGHTA, FQGNSA. The CDR3 sequence is 13 residues long. DNA for the CDR3: TGTGCCAGCAGTCCTAGGGCCTCCTACGAGCAGTACTTC. It is translated as CASSPRASYEQYF.

This clonotype has at least ten counts. This sequence joins TRBV19 and TRBJ1-1, with D uncertain. The CDR3 totals 14 residues. Per germline, CDR1 LNHDA and CDR2 SQIVND (reference sequence). Trimming pared 7 bases from V and 0 bases from J, leaving 12 bases between. DNA for the CDR3: TGTGCCAGTAATAGCCTGGGCATGAACACTGAAGCTTTCTTT. Its protein is CASNSLGMNTEAFF.

The J gene is TRBJ2-7, the V gene TRBV11-2; a possible D gene is TRBD2 (5 bases). The V and J ends lost 2 bases and 2 bases respectively, with 10 bases between them. The CDR3 sequence is 14 residues long. CDR1 and CDR2 (germline): SGHAT, FQNNGV. As DNA, the CDR3 is TGTGCCAGCAGCTTACCAGTGACTACCTACGAGCAGTACTTC. Residues: CASSLPVTTYEQYF.

The V call is TRBV7-2, the J call TRBJ2-3; D is unclear. The length of the CDR3 is 12 residues. Trimming cost V 5 bases and J 8 bases, with 11 bases left between them. Germline-derived CDR1 and CDR2 are SGHTA and FQGNSA. The CDR3 protein is CASSRTQPTQYF. CDR3 DNA sequence: TGTGCCAGCAGCCGGACCCAGCCTACGCAGTATTTT.

This clonotype was seen at least ten times. J is TRBJ2-1 and V is TRBV5-1; D is possibly TRBD2 (5 bases). The V end lost 0 bases, the J end lost 0 bases, and 10 bases lay between the germline ends. CDR1 and CDR2 from the germline V gene are SGHRS and YFSETQ. There are 16 residues in the CDR3. Here the CDR3 reads CASSLGPGTSYNEQFF. For the CDR3, the DNA is TGCGCCAGCAGCTTGGGTCCGGGAACCTCCTACAATGAGCAGTTCTTC. Variable domain in full (rest from reference TRBV5-1 and TRBJ2-1): KAGVTQTPRYLIKTRGQQVTLSCSPISGHRSVSWYQQTPGQGLQFLFEYFSETQRNKGNFPGRFSGRQFSNSRSEMNVSTLELGDSALYLCASSLGPGTSYNEQFFGPGTRLTVL.

This clonotype was seen only a few times. The rearrangement links TRBV29-1 to TRBJ1-5; D possibly corresponds to TRBD1 (5 bases). This CDR3 has 14 residues. Germline values: CDR1 SQVTM, CDR2 ANQGSEA. The V end lost 4 bases, the J end lost 0 bases, and 10 bases lay between the germline ends. The CDR3 reads CSVGSGYSNQPQHF. The CDR3 DNA reads TGCAGCGTTGGCTCAGGGTATAGCAATCAGCCCCAGCATTTT.

V is TRBV9 and J is TRBJ2-5; the match to TRBD2 covers 7 bases. Germline V lookup: CDR1 SGDLS, CDR2 YYNGEE. V was clipped by 0 bases and J by 5 bases; unmatched bases: 10. This CDR3 is built from 16 residues. The DNA of the CDR3 is TGTGCCAGCAGCGTAGGGGGTAGCGGGTGGGCGGAGACCCAGTACTTC. Translation: CASSVGGSGWAETQYF.

This chain joins TRBV5-4 and TRBJ2-1; tentatively, D is TRBD2 (6 bases). The V gene lost 4 bases and the J gene lost 7 bases, with 15 bases spanning the gap. CDR3 length: 14 amino acids. CDR1 and CDR2 from the germline V gene are SGHNT and YYREEE (reference sequence). This chain's CDR3 is CASSKPGLLNEQFF. CDR3 in DNA: TGTGCCAGCAGCAAACCGGGACTCCTGAATGAGCAGTTCTTC.

The rearrangement joins TRBV20-1 to TRBJ2-3, with 14 positions matching TRBD2. J was trimmed by 4 bases and V by 4 bases; bases with no gene match: 4. The CDR3 length is 15 residues. Germline assignment: CDR1 DFQATT and CDR2 SNEGSKA (reference sequence). The CDR3 nucleotides read TGCAGTGCTAAGACTAGCGGGGGGGCAGCAGATACGCAGTATTTT. Translating gives CSAKTSGGAADTQYF.

This clonotype was counted between two and nine times. The chain combines TRBV30 with TRBJ1-6; TRBD1 aligns across 7 bases. In germline, CDR1 is GTSNPN, CDR2 SVGIG (reference sequence). The CDR3 runs 13 residues. The V gene end was trimmed by 1 base and the J gene end by 7 bases; junction bases not matched to a gene: 1. CDR3 loop: CAWSAQGNSPLHF. CDR3 in DNA: TGTGCCTGGAGTGCACAGGGGAATTCACCCCTCCACTTT. The full variable domain, its missing parts supplied by reference TRBV30 and TRBJ1-6, is SQTIHQWPATLVQPVGSPLSLECTVEGTSNPNLYWYRQAAGRGLQLLFYSVGIGQISSEVPQNLSASRPQDRQFILSSKKLLLSDSGFYLCAWSAQGNSPLHFGNGTRLTVT.

Many counts were recorded for this clonotype. The chain carries TRBV5-1 and TRBJ2-7; 8 positions match TRBD1. The V segment lost 0 bases and the J segment 5 bases; nucleotides outside the gene matches: 7. This CDR3 comprises 15 residues. Germline V gene lookup returns CDR1 SGHRS and CDR2 YFSETQ. Written as DNA, the CDR3 is TGCGCCAGCAGCTTGGCCGGGACAGGAGGGGACGAGCAGTACTTC. Its protein product is CASSLAGTGGDEQYF. The variable domain in full, completed from reference TRBV5-1 and TRBJ2-7, reads KAGVTQTPRYLIKTRGQQVTLSCSPISGHRSVSWYQQTPGQGLQFLFEYFSETQRNKGNFPGRFSGRQFSNSRSEMNVSTLELGDSALYLCASSLAGTGGDEQYFGPGTRLTVT.